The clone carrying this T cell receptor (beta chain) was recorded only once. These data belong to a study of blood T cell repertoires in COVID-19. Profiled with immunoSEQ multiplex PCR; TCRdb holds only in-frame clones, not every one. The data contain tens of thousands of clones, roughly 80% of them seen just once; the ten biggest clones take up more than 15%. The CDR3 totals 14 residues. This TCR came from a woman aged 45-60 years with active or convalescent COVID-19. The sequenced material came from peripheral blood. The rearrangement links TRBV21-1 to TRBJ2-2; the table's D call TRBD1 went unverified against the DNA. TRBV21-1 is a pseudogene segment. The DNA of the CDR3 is TGTGCCAGCAAAGCCTCAACAGGGAGCGGGGAGCTGTTTTTT. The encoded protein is CASKASTGSGELFF.